This T cell receptor beta chain was recovered during a study of CD8 T cells in Susac syndrome. From blood CD8+ and CD4+ T cells, the TCR beta chain was sequenced. The multiple sclerosis controls consisted of treatment-naive patients with relapsing-remitting disease, either stable or active. Overall study results and limits: A relatively small number of individuals underwent TCR sequencing and HLA analysis.

CDR1 is SGHDT, CDR2 YYEEEE, per germline. The CDR3 consists of 15 residues. The V and J ends lost 1 base and 3 bases respectively, with 14 bases between them. As for this clonotype: Its antigen is undetermined.

RNA was extracted with the RNeasy kit, and a quantity of roughly 0.45 to 1 ug was reverse transcribed using random hexamers. An immunoSEQ multiplex PCR generated amplified TCR beta CDR3 products spanning 54 Vbeta and 13 Jbeta. TCRdb re-called the immunoSEQ multiplex PCR reads through MiXCR, storing one row per CDR3 protein. The data contain 200,000 to 250,000 distinct CDR3 sequences, 85% to 95% of them singletons. The rearrangement links TRBV5-6 to TRBJ2-7; D is ambiguous. The source material was CD4+ T cells from PBMCs. The clonotype originates from a human donor with multiple sclerosis. CDR3 sequence reads: CASSLLGGNNYEQYV. CDR3 DNA sequence: TGTGCCAGCAGCTTGCTCGGTGGTAACAACTACGAGCAGTACGTC.